Included here is one T cell receptor (beta chain) sequence, with context. Its antigen is currently unknown. The data are from a study of OX40 agonist ivuxolimab in advanced cancers. Study as a whole: Past anti-PD-1, anti-PD-L1 or anti-CTLA-4 therapy was accepted, and 40% to 50% had received some.

Points from the study as a whole: With doses of 0.1 to 3.0 mg/kg, CD4+ and CD8+ blood T cells had undergone clonal expansion by week 6.

The protocol was immunoSEQ multiplex PCR, while the TCRdb copy is restricted to in-frame clones and leaves out a portion. The sample includes around 77,000 clones, about nine tenths of them seen just once. Trimming cost V 5 bases and J 4 bases, with 14 bases left between them. CDR3 size: 14 residues. Per the germline V gene, CDR1 is MGHRA and CDR2 is YSYEKL. The sequence came from an adult with an advanced solid tumor such as melanoma, head and neck, liver or kidney cancer. The V call is TRBV4-1, the J call TRBJ1-2, with unresolved D. This specimen was CD4+ or CD8+ T cells sorted from blood, taken in a trial of the OX40 agonist ivuxolimab. CDR3 region: CASSMNRKTYGYTF. The CDR3 nucleotides read TGCGCCAGCAGCATGAACCGAAAGACCTATGGCTACACCTTC.